The sequence of this T cell receptor beta chain was determined in a study of early T cells in non-severe SARS-CoV-2 infection. This clonotype was seen a handful of times. Its antigen is not identified. Unique molecular identifiers were attached to individual cDNA molecules. In TCRdb, the 5' RACE reads were re-called with MiXCR into one record per CDR3 protein. This sample has 85,000 to 95,000 distinct CDR3 sequences, with roughly 15% found just once. Whole-study findings and limits: Private and CD4 specificities were missed by VDJdb matching, skewed to anti-spike CD8.

This CDR3 comprises 13 residues. V was trimmed by 0 bases and J by 4 bases, leaving 3 bases between them. Germline V gene lookup returns CDR1 MNHEY and CDR2 SVGEGT. J is TRBJ2-2 and V is TRBV6-2 or TRBV6-3; D not resolved. The source of this sequence is an adult who was a healthcare worker with PCR-confirmed SARS-CoV-2 infection or an uninfected control (not recorded which). Sample: whole blood, taken at baseline. The CDR3 loop is CASSYSITGELFF. The CDR3, as DNA: TGTGCCAGCAGTTACTCGATCACCGGGGAGCTGTTTTTT.